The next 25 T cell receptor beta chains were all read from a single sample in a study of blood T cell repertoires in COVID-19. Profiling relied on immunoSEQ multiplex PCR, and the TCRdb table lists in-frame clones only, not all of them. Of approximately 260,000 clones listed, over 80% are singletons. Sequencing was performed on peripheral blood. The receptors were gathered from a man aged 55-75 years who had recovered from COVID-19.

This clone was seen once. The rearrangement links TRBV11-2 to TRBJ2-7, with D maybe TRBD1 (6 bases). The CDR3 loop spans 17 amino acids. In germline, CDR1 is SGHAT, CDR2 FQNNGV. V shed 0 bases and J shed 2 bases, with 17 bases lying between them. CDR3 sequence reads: CASSLDAGAAQTYEQYF. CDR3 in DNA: TGTGCCAGCAGCTTAGATGCAGGGGCGGCCCAGACCTACGAGCAGTACTTC.

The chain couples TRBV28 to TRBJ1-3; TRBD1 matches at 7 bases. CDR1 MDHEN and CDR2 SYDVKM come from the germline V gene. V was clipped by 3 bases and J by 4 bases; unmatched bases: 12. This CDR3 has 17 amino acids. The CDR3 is CASSFSTPGTAGNTIYF. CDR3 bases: TGTGCCAGCAGTTTTAGCACCCCCGGGACAGCCGGAAACACCATATATTTT.

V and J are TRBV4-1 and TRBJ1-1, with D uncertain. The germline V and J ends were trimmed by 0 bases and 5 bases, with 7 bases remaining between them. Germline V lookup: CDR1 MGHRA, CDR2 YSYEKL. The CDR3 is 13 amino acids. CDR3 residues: CASSQDQYTEAFF. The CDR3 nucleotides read TGCGCCAGCAGCCAAGATCAGTATACTGAAGCTTTCTTT.

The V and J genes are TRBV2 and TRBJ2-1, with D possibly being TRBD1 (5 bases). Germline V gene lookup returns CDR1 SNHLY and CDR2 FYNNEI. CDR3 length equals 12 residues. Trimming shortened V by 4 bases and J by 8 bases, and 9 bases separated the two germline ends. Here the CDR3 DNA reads TGTGCCAGCAGTGCAGGGATCTATGAGCAGTTCTTC. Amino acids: CASSAGIYEQFF.

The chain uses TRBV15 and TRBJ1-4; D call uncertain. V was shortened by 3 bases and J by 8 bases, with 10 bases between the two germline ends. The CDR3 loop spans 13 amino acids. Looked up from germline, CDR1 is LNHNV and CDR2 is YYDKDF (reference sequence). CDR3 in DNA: TGTGCCACCAGCAGGCCCCGGAGGGAAAAACTGTTTTTT. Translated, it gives CATSRPRREKLFF.

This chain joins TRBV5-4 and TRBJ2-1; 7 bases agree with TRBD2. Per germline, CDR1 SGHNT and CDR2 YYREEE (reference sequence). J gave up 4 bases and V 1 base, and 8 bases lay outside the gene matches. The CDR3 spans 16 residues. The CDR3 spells CASSLSGGSRYNEQFF. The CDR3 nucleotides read TGTGCCAGCAGCTTGTCCGGCGGGAGTAGGTACAATGAGCAGTTCTTC.

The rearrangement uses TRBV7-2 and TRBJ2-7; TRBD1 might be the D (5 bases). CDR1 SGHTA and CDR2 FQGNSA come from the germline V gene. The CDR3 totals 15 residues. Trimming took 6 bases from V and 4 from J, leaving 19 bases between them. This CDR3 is CASRYTDQGRYEQYF. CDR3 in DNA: TGTGCCAGCAGATATACCGACCAGGGCAGGTACGAGCAGTACTTC.

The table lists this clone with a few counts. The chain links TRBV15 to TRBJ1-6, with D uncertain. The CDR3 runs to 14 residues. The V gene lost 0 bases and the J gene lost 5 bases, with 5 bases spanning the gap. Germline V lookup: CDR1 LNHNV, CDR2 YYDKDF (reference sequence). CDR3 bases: TGTGCCACCAGCAGAGATTATAATAATTCACCCCTCCACTTT. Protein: CATSRDYNNSPLHF. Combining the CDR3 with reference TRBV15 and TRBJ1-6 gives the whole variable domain DAMVIQNPRYQVTQFGKPVTLSCSQTLNHNVMYWYQQKSSQAPKLLFHYYDKDFNNEADTPDNFQSRRPNTSFCFLDIRSPGLGDTAMYLCATSRDYNNSPLHFGNGTRLTVT.

The CDR3 DNA is TGTGCCAGCAGTCGACAGGGGTGGAATCAGCCCCAGCATTTT. It encodes CASSRQGWNQPQHF. The chain is built from TRBV6-5 and TRBJ1-5; TRBD1 agrees at 8 bases. The trim removed 5 bases at V and 4 bases at J, leaving 4 bases unmatched. This CDR3 has 14 amino acids. CDR1 and CDR2 from the germline V gene are MNHEY and SVGAGI.

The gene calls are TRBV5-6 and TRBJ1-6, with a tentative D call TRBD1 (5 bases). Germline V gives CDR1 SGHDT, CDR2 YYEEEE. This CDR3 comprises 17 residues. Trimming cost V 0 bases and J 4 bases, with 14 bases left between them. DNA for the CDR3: TGTGCCAGCAGCTTGGGGACGGGGGTTCAGTATAATTCACCCCTCCACTTT. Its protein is CASSLGTGVQYNSPLHF.

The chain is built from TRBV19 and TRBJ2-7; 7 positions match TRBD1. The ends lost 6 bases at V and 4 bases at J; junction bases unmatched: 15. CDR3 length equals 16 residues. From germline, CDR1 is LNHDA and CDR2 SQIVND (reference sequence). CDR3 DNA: TGTGCCAGTAGGGGGGTGACAGGGTACCCCCCTTACGAGCAGTACTTC. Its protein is CASRGVTGYPPYEQYF.

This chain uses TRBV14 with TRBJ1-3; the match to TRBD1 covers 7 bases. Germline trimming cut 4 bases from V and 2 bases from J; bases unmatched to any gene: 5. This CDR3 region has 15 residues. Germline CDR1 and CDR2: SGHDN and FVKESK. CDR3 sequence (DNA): TGTGCCAGCAGCCCCCGACAGGGTGCTGGAAACACCATATATTTT. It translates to CASSPRQGAGNTIYF.

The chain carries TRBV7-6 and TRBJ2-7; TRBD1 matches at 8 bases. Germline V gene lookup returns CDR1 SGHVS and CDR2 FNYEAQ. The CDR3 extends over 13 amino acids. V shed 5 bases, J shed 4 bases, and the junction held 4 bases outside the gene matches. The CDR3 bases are TGTGCCAGCAGCCACGGGACAGGATACGAGCAGTACTTC. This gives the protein CASSHGTGYEQYF.

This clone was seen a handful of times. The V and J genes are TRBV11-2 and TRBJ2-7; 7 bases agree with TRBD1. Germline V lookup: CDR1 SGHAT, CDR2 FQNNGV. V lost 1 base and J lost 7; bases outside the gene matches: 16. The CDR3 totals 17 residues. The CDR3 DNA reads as TGTGCCAGCAGCTTAGTCGGTACAGGGGCCCTCGAAATGGAGCAGTACTTC. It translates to CASSLVGTGALEMEQYF.

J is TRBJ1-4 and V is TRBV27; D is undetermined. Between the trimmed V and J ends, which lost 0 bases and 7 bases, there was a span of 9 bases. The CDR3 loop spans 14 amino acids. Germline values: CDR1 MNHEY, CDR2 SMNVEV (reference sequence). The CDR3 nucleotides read TGTGCCAGCAGTTTATCGAATTTGAGTGAAAAACTGTTTTTT. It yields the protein CASSLSNLSEKLFF.

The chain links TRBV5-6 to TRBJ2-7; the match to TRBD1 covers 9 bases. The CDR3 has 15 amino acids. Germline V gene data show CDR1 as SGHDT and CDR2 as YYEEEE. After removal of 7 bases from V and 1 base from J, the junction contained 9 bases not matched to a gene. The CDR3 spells CASGAGTGLSYEQYF. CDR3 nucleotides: TGTGCCAGCGGAGCCGGGACAGGGTTATCCTACGAGCAGTACTTC.

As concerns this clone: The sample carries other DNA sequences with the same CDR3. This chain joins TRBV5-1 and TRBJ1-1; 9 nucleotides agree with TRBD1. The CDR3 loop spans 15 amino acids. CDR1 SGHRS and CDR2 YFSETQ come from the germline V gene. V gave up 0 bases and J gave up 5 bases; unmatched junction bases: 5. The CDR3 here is CASSLAGTGNTEAFF. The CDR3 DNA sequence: TGCGCCAGCAGCTTGGCCGGGACAGGGAATACTGAAGCTTTCTTT.

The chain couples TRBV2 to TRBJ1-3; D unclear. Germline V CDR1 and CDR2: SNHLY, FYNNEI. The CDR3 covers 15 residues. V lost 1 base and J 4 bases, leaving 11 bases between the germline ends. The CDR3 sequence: CASSEVRGPGNTIYF. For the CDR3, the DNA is TGTGCCAGCAGTGAAGTTAGAGGGCCGGGAAACACCATATATTTT.

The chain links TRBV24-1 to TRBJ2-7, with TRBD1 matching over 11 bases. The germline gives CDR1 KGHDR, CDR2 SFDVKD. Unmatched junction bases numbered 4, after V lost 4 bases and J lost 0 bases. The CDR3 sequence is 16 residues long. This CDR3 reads CATSDPGQGDSYEQYF. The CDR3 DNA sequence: TGTGCCACCAGTGACCCGGGACAGGGGGACTCCTACGAGCAGTACTTC.

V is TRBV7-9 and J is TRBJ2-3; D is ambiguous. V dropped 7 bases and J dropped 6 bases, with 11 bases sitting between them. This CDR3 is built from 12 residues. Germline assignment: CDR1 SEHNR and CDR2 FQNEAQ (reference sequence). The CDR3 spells CASNQALDTQYF. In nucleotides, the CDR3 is TGTGCCAGCAACCAAGCCCTTGATACGCAGTATTTT. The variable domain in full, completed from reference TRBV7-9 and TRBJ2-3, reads DTGVSQNPRHKITKRGQNVTFRCDPISEHNRLYWYRQTLGQGPEFLTYFQNEAQLEKSRLLSDRFSAERPKGSFSTLEIQRTEQGDSAMYLCASNQALDTQYFGPGTRLTVL.

The CDR3 coding sequence is TGTGCCAGCAGTTACTTACAGAGGGGAGGGTTTGAAAAACTGTTTTTT. It codes for CASSYLQRGGFEKLFF. V and J are TRBV6-5 and TRBJ1-4; D is perhaps TRBD1 (5 bases). V lost 1 base and J 7 bases, leaving 16 bases between the germline ends. The CDR3 has 16 amino acids. Per the germline V gene, CDR1 is MNHEY and CDR2 is SVGAGI.

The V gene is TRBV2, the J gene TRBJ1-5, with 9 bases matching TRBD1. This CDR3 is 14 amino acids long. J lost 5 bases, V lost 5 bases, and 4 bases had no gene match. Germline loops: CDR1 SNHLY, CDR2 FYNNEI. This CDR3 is CASSIQGADQPQHF. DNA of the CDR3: TGTGCCAGCAGTATACAGGGGGCGGATCAGCCCCAGCATTTT.

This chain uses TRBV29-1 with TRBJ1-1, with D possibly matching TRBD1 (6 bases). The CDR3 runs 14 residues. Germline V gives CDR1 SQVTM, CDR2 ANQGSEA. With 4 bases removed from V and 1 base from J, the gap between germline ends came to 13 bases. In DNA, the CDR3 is TGCAGCGTTGGCCCCGGACAGTGGAACACTGAAGCTTTCTTT. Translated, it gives CSVGPGQWNTEAFF.

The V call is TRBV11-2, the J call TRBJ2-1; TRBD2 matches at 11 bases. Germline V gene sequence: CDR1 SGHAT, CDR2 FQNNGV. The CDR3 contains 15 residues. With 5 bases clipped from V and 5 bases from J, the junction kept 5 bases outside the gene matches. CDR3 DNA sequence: TGTGCCAGCAGCAAAGCGGGACTAGCGGACAATGAGCAGTTCTTC. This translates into CASSKAGLADNEQFF.

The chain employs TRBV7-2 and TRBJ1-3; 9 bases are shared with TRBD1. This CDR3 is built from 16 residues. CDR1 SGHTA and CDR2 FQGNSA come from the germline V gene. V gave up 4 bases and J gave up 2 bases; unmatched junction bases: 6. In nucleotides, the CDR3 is TGTGCCAGCAGCTCTGCCGGACAGGGGACTGGAAACACCATATATTTT. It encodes CASSSAGQGTGNTIYF.